This TCR beta chain was retrieved from a study of identical twins. TCRdb re-called the 5' RACE reads through MiXCR, storing one row per CDR3 protein. In the table there are approximately 470,000 distinct CDR3 sequences, 14% of which are singletons. Germline lookup yields CDR1 KGHSH and CDR2 LQKENI. With 2 bases removed from V and 4 bases from J, the gap between germline ends came to 14 bases. This CDR3 comprises 15 residues. These same records also appear under a second study, on yellow fever vaccine responses in identical twins.

Sequenced input: CD4+ T cells sorted from blood. This chain connects TRBV18 to TRBJ1-1; D is possibly TRBD1 (5 bases). The clonotype was recovered from a woman aged 18-30 years in good health. CDR3 nucleotide sequence: TGTGCCAGCTCACCAGTGGGGGATTGGGGCACTGAAGCTTTCTTT. The encoded protein is CASSPVGDWGTEAFF.